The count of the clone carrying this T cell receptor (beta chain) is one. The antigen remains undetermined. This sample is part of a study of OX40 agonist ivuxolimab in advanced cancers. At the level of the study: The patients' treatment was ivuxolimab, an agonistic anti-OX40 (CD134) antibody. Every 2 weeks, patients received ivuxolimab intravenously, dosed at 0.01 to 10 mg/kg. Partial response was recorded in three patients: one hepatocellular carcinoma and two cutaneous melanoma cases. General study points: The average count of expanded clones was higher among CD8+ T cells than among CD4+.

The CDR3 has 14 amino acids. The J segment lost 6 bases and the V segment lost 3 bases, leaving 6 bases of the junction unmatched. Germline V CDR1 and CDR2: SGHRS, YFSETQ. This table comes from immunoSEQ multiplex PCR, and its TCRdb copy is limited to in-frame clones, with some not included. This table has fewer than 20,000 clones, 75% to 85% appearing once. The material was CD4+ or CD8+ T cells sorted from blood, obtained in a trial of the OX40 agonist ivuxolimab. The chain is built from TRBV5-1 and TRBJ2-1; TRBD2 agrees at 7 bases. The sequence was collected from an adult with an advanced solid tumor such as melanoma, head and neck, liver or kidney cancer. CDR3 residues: CASSYTGGLNEQFF. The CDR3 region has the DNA TGCGCCAGCAGCTACACGGGGGGACTCAATGAGCAGTTCTTC.